The TCR beta chain described here comes from a study of blood T cell repertoires in COVID-19. Under the authors' procedure: Researchers report that nucleated cell counts were estimated from reference gene primer amplification. The repertoire was sequenced with immunoSEQ multiplex PCR; TCRdb's copy has only in-frame clones and lacks some. The V and J calls and clone size are taken from that table; D and trimming were inferred from the DNA. Of some 450,000 clones in the sample, approximately 88% are singletons; the top ten hold over 9.5%. The V segment lost 4 bases and the J segment 8 bases; nucleotides outside the gene matches: 11. The CDR3 has 14 amino acids. Germline CDR1 reads SGHDT; CDR2 reads YYEEEE.

Sequencing input: peripheral blood. The receptor was derived from a woman between 45 and 65 years old with COVID-19, enrolled during active disease. The chain employs TRBV5-6 and TRBJ1-2; TRBD1 agrees at 7 bases. The chain's CDR3 is CASSLQDRLEGYTF. CDR3 DNA: TGTGCCAGCAGCCTACAGGACAGGTTAGAGGGCTACACCTTC. The whole variable domain, filled in from reference TRBV5-6 and TRBJ1-2, reads DAGVTQSPTHLIKTRGQQVTLRCSPKSGHDTVSWYQQALGQGPQFIFQYYEEEERQRGNFPDRFSGHQFPNYSSELNVNALLLGDSALYLCASSLQDRLEGYTFGSGTRLTVV.